The clone carrying this T cell receptor beta chain was picked up one time. The data were obtained in a study of shared clonotypes between healthy human individuals. The repertoire was sequenced with immunoSEQ multiplex PCR; TCRdb's copy has only in-frame clones and lacks some. The data contain roughly 2,300,000 clones, under 95% of them seen just once; the ten biggest clones take up 0.37%. This CDR3 contains 16 residues. V was clipped by 2 bases and J by 4 bases; unmatched bases: 8. CDR1 and CDR2 from the germline V gene are GTSNPN and SVGIG (reference sequence). Sequenced: naive CD4+ T cells from PBMCs. Subset defined: CD45RA+ positively selected. This rearrangement joins TRBV30 to TRBJ1-1, with TRBD1 identical over 12 bases. The origin of this receptor is a man younger than 35 in good health. Some clones in this sample may be carry-over from other donors' samples. CDR3 coding DNA: TGTGCCTGGAGTAGGGGACAGGGGGCGGGATCCACTGAAGCTTTCTTT. This sequence encodes CAWSRGQGAGSTEAFF.